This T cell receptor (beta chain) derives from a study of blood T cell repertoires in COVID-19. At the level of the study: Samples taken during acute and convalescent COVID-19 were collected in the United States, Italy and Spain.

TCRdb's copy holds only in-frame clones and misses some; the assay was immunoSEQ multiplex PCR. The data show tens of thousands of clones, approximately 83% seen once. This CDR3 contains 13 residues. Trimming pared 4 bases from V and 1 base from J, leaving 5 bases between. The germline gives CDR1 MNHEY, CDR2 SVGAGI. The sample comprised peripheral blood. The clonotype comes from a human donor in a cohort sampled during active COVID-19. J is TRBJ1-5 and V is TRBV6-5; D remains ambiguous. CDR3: CASSSRSNQPQHF. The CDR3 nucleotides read TGTGCCAGCAGTTCCCGGAGCAATCAGCCCCAGCATTTT.